The entry that follows covers one TCR beta chain sequence. Its cognate antigen is unknown. Its ends do not fully match the called genes, so a read error is possible. The CDR3 covers 15 residues. The germline CDR1 and CDR2 sequences are MNHEY and SVGEGT. The record originates from a study of glioma-infiltrating T cells. Study-wide findings and caveats: CDR3 overlap between tissue and blood was very small. Non-neoplastic patients had below-expected tissue-blood divergence, while all gliomas exceeded expectation.

Using RNA template, CDR3s of TCR alpha and beta were amplified with iRepertoire arm-PCR. Input was 100-400 ng of tissue mRNA or PBMC total RNA. MiXCR was run by TCRdb on the multiplex PCR reads, yielding one entry per CDR3 protein. This table holds around 150,000 distinct CDR3 sequences, 30% to 40% found once. The receptor's source is a human donor with low-grade glioma or glioblastoma, undergoing nonglioma brain surgery, or in good health (not recorded which). V is TRBV6-2 or TRBV6-3 and J is TRBJ2-3, with D possibly matching TRBD2 (5 bases). Sequencing was carried out using glioma tissue, nonneoplastic brain tissue, or PBMCs (not recorded which). In DNA form, the CDR3 reads TGTGCCAGCGGTTACCGCGGACTTCGCACAGATACGCAGTATTTT. This encodes CASGYRGLRTDTQYF.